These 24 T cell receptor beta chains were sequenced from one sample in a study of radiotherapy plus CTLA-4 blockade in lung cancer. Sequencing used immunoSEQ multiplex PCR; TCRdb keeps in-frame clones, though not all of them. The repertoire holds 95,000 to 150,000 clones, with over 80% as singletons. Sequencing was performed on peripheral blood, taken from a patient treated with radiotherapy plus ipilimumab. These receptors came from a human donor with non-small cell lung cancer that progressed on radiotherapy plus ipilimumab.

The table lists this clone with a count of one. V is TRBV29-1 and J is TRBJ2-1; weak D call: TRBD1 (6 bases). The germline CDR1 and CDR2 sequences are SQVTM and ANQGSEA. The CDR3 is 14 amino acids. Trimming cost V 2 bases and J 1 base, with 9 bases left between them. The CDR3 region is CSVEWQGSYNEQFF. The CDR3 DNA follows: TGCAGCGTTGAATGGCAGGGGTCCTACAATGAGCAGTTCTTC.

Comment on this clone: Within the sample, other DNA sequences also encode this same CDR3. The rearrangement links TRBV6-5 to TRBJ1-2; 7 nucleotides line up with TRBD1. Germline-derived CDR1 and CDR2 are MNHEY and SVGAGI. V dropped 6 bases and J dropped 2; count of bases not matched to a gene: 3. The CDR3 extends over 13 amino acids. CDR3 sequence reads: CASRRDSNYGYTF. CDR3 DNA: TGTGCCAGCAGGCGGGACAGCAACTATGGCTACACCTTC.

The rearrangement uses TRBV5-1 and TRBJ2-1; D is ambiguous. The CDR3 is made up of 12 amino acids. Germline values: CDR1 SGHRS, CDR2 YFSETQ. Trimming shortened V by 0 bases and J by 10 bases, and 8 bases separated the two germline ends. The CDR3 DNA reads as TGCGCCAGCAGCTTGGTGACACAGGAGCAGTTCTTC. Translated: CASSLVTQEQFF.

V gene TRBV2 combines with J gene TRBJ1-5; perhaps TRBD1 as D (6 bases). Germline V gene lookup returns CDR1 SNHLY and CDR2 FYNNEI. The V end lost 8 bases, the J end lost 2 bases, and 13 bases lay between the germline ends. There are 14 residues in the CDR3. The CDR3 DNA sequence: TGTGCCAGCGCAGTCCGACAGGGCAATCAGCCCCAGCATTTT. As protein: CASAVRQGNQPQHF.

This clone was counted a single time. V gene TRBV5-1 combines with J gene TRBJ2-1; D is possibly TRBD1 (5 bases). CDR1 and CDR2 from the germline V gene are SGHRS and YFSETQ. The CDR3 spans 13 residues. Trimming removed 4 bases at V and 10 bases at J, with 15 bases between. The CDR3: CASSTSPGREQFF. Written as DNA, the CDR3 is TGCGCCAGCAGCACGTCCCCAGGGCGGGAGCAGTTCTTC.

This clone was seen just once. The rearrangement links TRBV19 to TRBJ2-2; 7 bases line up with TRBD1. Germline CDR1 reads LNHDA; CDR2 reads SQIVND (reference sequence). The CDR3 sequence is 20 residues long. V trimming: 2 bases; J trimming: 1 base; junction bases outside the gene matches: 16. In DNA form, the CDR3 reads TGTGCCAGTAGTATACCCGGCTGGCAGGGGGATAGATGGAACACCGGGGAGCTGTTTTTT. It codes for CASSIPGWQGDRWNTGELFF.

The gene calls are TRBV6-5 and TRBJ1-1, with D possibly matching TRBD1 (6 bases). Trimming left V 8 bases short and J 5 bases short, with 21 bases between. This CDR3 is built from 15 residues. CDR1 is MNHEY and CDR2 is SVGAGI in the germline V gene. CDR3 sequence reads: CASAMNRGARTEAFF. CDR3 bases: TGTGCCAGCGCTATGAATCGGGGGGCGAGGACTGAAGCTTTCTTT.

On this clone itself: The missing conserved phenylalanine or tryptophan at the end of this CDR3 makes a read error likely. The chain combines TRBV6-6 with TRBJ1-5; tentative D call: TRBD1 (6 bases). CDR1 and CDR2 (germline): MNHNY, SVGAGI (reference sequence). This CDR3 has 16 amino acids. Trimming stripped 6 bases from V and 3 bases from J, with 18 bases between. The CDR3 DNA is TGTGCCAGCAGAGACTCCTGGGGGGCCGTCAATCAGCCCCAGCATTCT. This encodes CASRDSWGAVNQPQHS.

This clone was seen a single time. The rearrangement uses TRBV7-3 and TRBJ2-1, with 13 bases aligning to TRBD2. This CDR3 has 16 amino acids. Trimming at V came to 5 bases and at J to 6 bases, leaving 7 bases not matched to a gene. Germline CDR1 and CDR2: SGHTA and FQGTGA. Written as DNA, the CDR3 is TGTGCCAGCAGCCGGGAACTAGCGGGAGGGCCCAATGAGCAGTTCTTC. This translates into CASSRELAGGPNEQFF. Variable domain in full (rest from reference TRBV7-3 and TRBJ2-1): GAGVSQTPSNKVTEKGKYVELRCDPISGHTALYWYRQSLGQGPEFLIYFQGTGAADDSGLPNDRFFAVRPEGSVSTLKIQRTERGDSAVYLCASSRELAGGPNEQFFGPGTRLTVL.

The rearrangement joins TRBV4-2 to TRBJ1-2; a weak D match, TRBD1 (5 bases). The CDR3 runs to 14 residues. Germline CDR1 is LGHNA and CDR2 is YNFKEQ. The V and J ends lost 1 base and 7 bases respectively, with 13 bases between them. Here the CDR3 DNA reads TGTGCCAGCAGCCAAGTTACAGGTTTTGGTGGCTACACCTTC. It translates to CASSQVTGFGGYTF.

The J gene is TRBJ1-2, the V gene TRBV25-1, with D unresolved. The germline CDR1 and CDR2 sequences are MGHDK and SYGVNS. V was shortened by 6 bases and J by 8 bases, with 16 bases between the two germline ends. The CDR3 is 13 residues long. CDR3 coding DNA: TGTGCCAGCAGCCAAGCCTTGTTTATGGGCTACACCTTC. Encoded protein: CASSQALFMGYTF.

The chain links TRBV30 to TRBJ1-1; D is possibly TRBD1 (5 bases). V gave up 7 bases and J gave up 11 bases, with 20 bases separating them. This CDR3 spans 12 amino acids. Germline loops: CDR1 GTSNPN, CDR2 SVGIG (reference sequence). The CDR3 region is CASAGGRDTAFF. DNA for the CDR3: TGTGCCTCCGCCGGGGGGAGGGATACGGCTTTCTTT.

The chain recombines TRBV19 with TRBJ2-1; tentatively, D is TRBD1 or TRBD2 (5 bases each). V lost 1 base and J 3 bases, leaving 13 bases between the germline ends. This CDR3 has 16 residues. CDR1 and CDR2 (germline): LNHDA, SQIVND (reference sequence). CDR3 amino acids: CASSIGDGIVYNEQFF. Here the CDR3 DNA reads TGTGCCAGTAGTATAGGGGACGGGATAGTCTACAATGAGCAGTTCTTC.

The chain combines TRBV7-9 with TRBJ1-4; D is perhaps TRBD1 (5 bases). V dropped 10 bases and J dropped 5 bases, with 20 bases sitting between them. The CDR3 is made up of 15 amino acids. Germline CDR1 reads SEHNR; CDR2 reads FQNEAQ (reference sequence). CDR3 coding DNA: TGTGCCACGCCCGTGGCTGACAGAGAGAATGAAAAACTGTTTTTT. It codes for CATPVADRENEKLFF.

CDR3 sequence reads: CASKFRVTGTGELFF. In DNA, the CDR3 is TGTGCCAGCAAATTCAGAGTCACTGGCACCGGGGAGCTGTTTTTT. The chain recombines TRBV2 with TRBJ2-2; no firm D call. Trimming cost V 7 bases and J 4 bases, with 16 bases left between them. This CDR3 is built from 15 residues. The germline CDR1 and CDR2 sequences are SNHLY and FYNNEI.

The gene calls are TRBV15 and TRBJ2-1, with a weak D call TRBD2 (6 bases). This CDR3 contains 14 residues. Germline CDR1 LNHNV, CDR2 YYDKDF (reference sequence). V lost 0 bases to trimming and J lost 9 bases, with 12 bases between them. In DNA, the CDR3 is TGTGCCACCAGCAGAGATCCCGCCGGGAGTGAGCAGTTCTTC. This codes for CATSRDPAGSEQFF. Supplemented by reference TRBV15 and TRBJ2-1, the full variable domain reads DAMVIQNPRYQVTQFGKPVTLSCSQTLNHNVMYWYQQKSSQAPKLLFHYYDKDFNNEADTPDNFQSRRPNTSFCFLDIRSPGLGDTAMYLCATSRDPAGSEQFFGPGTRLTVL.

This clone was seen just once. The gene calls are TRBV5-1 and TRBJ2-1, with TRBD2 matching 8 bases. In germline, CDR1 is SGHRS, CDR2 YFSETQ. The CDR3 is 11 amino acids. Unmatched junction bases numbered 4, after V lost 5 bases and J lost 12 bases. CDR3 DNA sequence: TGCGCCAGCAGAGATCGGGAGGGGCAGTTCTTC. It encodes CASRDREGQFF.

V is TRBV9 and J is TRBJ2-4, with 9 bases aligning to TRBD2. CDR3 length: 19 amino acids. Germline CDR1 and CDR2: SGDLS and YYNGEE. Trimming cost V 4 bases and J 1 base; bases outside gene matches: 15. The CDR3: CASSPLAGGPSMAKNIQYF. CDR3 in DNA: TGTGCCAGCAGCCCCCTGGCGGGAGGGCCAAGTATGGCCAAAAACATTCAGTACTTC.

V gene TRBV5-6 combines with J gene TRBJ2-1; D gene ambiguous. This CDR3 is built from 13 residues. Germline CDR1 reads SGHDT; CDR2 reads YYEEEE. Trimming stripped 0 bases from V and 8 bases from J, with 9 bases between. The CDR3 DNA reads TGTGCCAGCAGCTTGGACCCAAGGGATGAGCAGTTCTTC. Encoded protein: CASSLDPRDEQFF.

This chain links TRBV4-2 with TRBJ2-1; D call uncertain. V shed 0 bases and J shed 10 bases, with 4 bases lying between them. CDR1 is LGHNA, CDR2 YNFKEQ, per germline. The CDR3 length is 11 residues. CDR3 DNA: TGTGCCAGCAGCCAAGATCGGGAGCAGTTCTTC. Residues: CASSQDREQFF.

This rearrangement joins TRBV7-2 to TRBJ1-3; D uncertain. V lost 2 bases to trimming and J lost 3 bases, with 8 bases between them. The CDR3 sequence is 14 residues long. Germline V gene sequence: CDR1 SGHTA, CDR2 FQGNSA. CDR3 sequence reads: CASSLKAGGNTIYF. CDR3 coding DNA: TGTGCCAGCAGCTTAAAGGCCGGTGGAAACACCATATATTTT.

This clone was picked up one time. This rearrangement joins TRBV4-1 to TRBJ2-5; 8 bases fit TRBD2. The last part of the DNA fits TRBJ2-7 better; the J call may be wrong. The CDR3 length is 14 residues. CDR1 is MGHRA and CDR2 is YSYEKL in the germline V gene. The chain's CDR3 is CASSLRTSTYEQYF. In nucleotides, the CDR3 is TGCGCCAGCAGCCTCAGGACTAGCACCTACGAGCAGTACTTC.

The chain joins TRBV5-1 to TRBJ1-2; 7 bases match TRBD1. J was trimmed by 8 bases and V by 4 bases; bases with no gene match: 17. The CDR3 covers 16 residues. Germline CDR1 is SGHRS and CDR2 is YFSETQ. The CDR3 is CASSRGALTGSWGYTF. In nucleotides, the CDR3 is TGCGCCAGCAGCCGGGGGGCCCTGACAGGGAGTTGGGGCTACACCTTC.

V usage is TRBV10-3 and J usage is TRBJ2-1; 10 bases map to TRBD2. CDR3 length: 16 amino acids. Trimming took 0 bases from V and 4 from J; bases not matched to a gene: 3. Germline V CDR1 and CDR2: ENHRY, SYGVKD. The CDR3 sequence is CAISESTSGTYNEQFF. The CDR3 DNA reads TGTGCCATCAGTGAGTCAACTAGCGGGACGTACAATGAGCAGTTCTTC.